The rows below give T cell receptor beta chains drawn from one sample of a study of CXCR3-negative and CXCR3-positive naive CD8 T cells. TCRdb re-called the 5' RACE reads and gives one entry per CDR3 protein, without DNA. The sample's table shows about 120,000 distinct CDR3 sequences. Input material: naive CXCR3+ CD8+ T cells from blood. The receptors stem from a human donor in good health. Some clones in this sample may be carry-over from other donors' samples. The CDR3 runs from the conserved cysteine through the conserved F or W. The order of the fields is J gene, V gene, CDR3 protein.

TRBJ2-7	TRBV7-9	CASRSGTGGYEQYF
TRBJ2-5	TRBV7-9	CASSLPISGLQETQYF
TRBJ2-7	TRBV7-9	CASSLYDSTYEQYF
TRBJ2-3	TRBV5-5	CASSFGTTTDTQYF
TRBJ2-3	TRBV4-1	CASSQGTSGGSWDTQYF
TRBJ2-6	TRBV30	CAWSAGAGANVLTF
TRBJ2-7	TRBV27	CASSLISPSYEQYF
TRBJ2-1	TRBV13	CASSFSQGNNEQFF
TRBJ2-1	TRBV11-2	CASSLEGGYNEQFF
TRBJ2-7	TRBV7-2	CAARTSGSYEQYF
TRBJ1-2	TRBV29-1	CSAAGGPGYYGYTF
TRBJ2-2	TRBV9	CASSGTVGELFF
TRBJ2-2	TRBV28	CASSLPLGGRSPNTGELFF
TRBJ2-7	TRBV7-2	CASSFSDRAHEQYF
TRBJ2-1	TRBV7-6	CASSFTPSGGQYNEQFF
TRBJ2-7	TRBV7-9	CASSLGQGLTEQYF
TRBJ2-7	TRBV20-1	CSAGQDYEQYF
TRBJ2-2	TRBV28	CASSTLELANTGELFF
TRBJ1-1	TRBV19	CASSWGTGRTEAFF
TRBJ2-3	TRBV29-1	CSVKDITDTQYF
TRBJ2-7	TRBV28	CASSLVETRRGVEQYF
TRBJ2-5	TRBV20-1	CSARDGAVSQETQYF
TRBJ2-7	TRBV4-2	CASSQEGREAYEQYF
TRBJ2-7	TRBV7-2	CASSRWTGKILYEQYF
TRBJ2-2	TRBV7-7	CASSLRLGLAGGTGELFF
TRBJ2-1	TRBV29-1	CSMWTDYNEQFF
TRBJ2-6	TRBV5-1	CASSGRTPTSGANVLTF
TRBJ2-1	TRBV7-6	CASSLAGLANEQFF
TRBJ2-1	TRBV12-3/TRBV12-4	CASSSSDNTLGPINEQFF
TRBJ2-7	TRBV4-2	CASSQAWTNYEQYF
TRBJ2-3	TRBV28	CASKTGVRGGLYLTDTQYF
TRBJ1-2	TRBV6-5	CASSYEVGGNYGYTF
TRBJ2-7	TRBV7-9	CASSSSTGEDEQYF
TRBJ1-2	TRBV15	CATSTDGGTVRRGIYGYTF
TRBJ2-7	TRBV3-1	CASSPSPAGAGSYEQYF
TRBJ2-4	TRBV30	CAWGDAKNIQYF
TRBJ2-7	TRBV5-6	CASSLDRLPYEQYF
TRBJ1-4	TRBV7-2	CASSMWDRGGEKLFF
TRBJ2-7	TRBV7-9	CASSLRRQPYEQYF
TRBJ2-1	TRBV4-2	CASSQQIREYEQFF
TRBJ2-5	TRBV11-1	CASSLEFSRLETQYF
TRBJ1-1	TRBV7-2	CASSLVSQGGTEAFF
TRBJ2-7	TRBV28	CASTGYYEQYF
TRBJ2-5	TRBV15	CATRLDSQETQYF
TRBJ1-6	TRBV28	CASSFSVNSPLHF
TRBJ2-7	TRBV27	CASGLSVYEQYF
TRBJ2-1	TRBV4-2	CASSTSGSSYNEQFF
TRBJ2-1	TRBV19	CASSIQGYSYNEQFF